This T cell receptor (beta chain) came from a study of shared T cell receptors in the human thymus. CDR3 length: 15 amino acids. The V gene's germline CDR1 is MDHEN and CDR2 SYDVKM. Germline trimming cut 6 bases from V and 4 bases from J; bases unmatched to any gene: 9. Clones were read by immunoSEQ multiplex PCR, and TCRdb kept only the in-frame ones, dropping some. Of about 660,000 clones in the sample, approximately 87% were seen once. These data also featured in a second study, about human thymus T cells. That study adds: Corrective heart surgery yielded resections, and these provided the thymus tissue. Biased V and J segment usage appeared in thymus and peripheral blood. Related work showed strongly overlapping thymic repertoires across unrelated individuals.

V usage is TRBV28 and J usage is TRBJ2-1, with 7 bases lining up with TRBD2. The specimen sequenced was thymocytes. The TCR sequence derives from a boy under two years old with a congenital heart defect. The CDR3 protein is CASSPQAGEYNEQFF. In DNA form, the CDR3 reads TGTGCCAGCAGCCCTCAGGCGGGGGAATACAATGAGCAGTTCTTC.